Each of the 11 T cell receptor beta chains below was sequenced from the same sample in a study of blood T cell repertoires in COVID-19. Some clones are missing from TCRdb's copy, which holds only in-frame ones; the method was immunoSEQ multiplex PCR. The sample includes just over 650,000 clones, more than 80% seen only once; the top ten take over 0.2%. Sequenced sample: peripheral blood. These receptors were collected from a woman aged 18-35 years with acute or convalescent COVID-19.

The chain joins TRBV28 to TRBJ1-2; D gene ambiguous. The germline V and J ends were trimmed by 3 bases and 8 bases, with 25 bases remaining between them. Per the germline V gene, CDR1 is MDHEN and CDR2 is SYDVKM. The CDR3 spans 17 residues. The CDR3 reads CASSFGFFIRESIGYTF. The CDR3 DNA reads TGTGCCAGCAGTTTTGGTTTTTTTATACGGGAATCTATCGGCTACACCTTC.

J is TRBJ1-1 and V is TRBV6-5, with 7 nucleotides matching TRBD1. Per the germline V gene, CDR1 is MNHEY and CDR2 is SVGAGI. V was clipped by 7 bases and J by 7 bases; unmatched bases: 9. The CDR3 has 13 amino acids. In DNA, the CDR3 is TGTGCCAGCAAACAGGGGCGGTGGGGTGAAGCTTTCTTT. Amino acids: CASKQGRWGEAFF.

Points on this clone: A junction end diverges from the germline sequence, so it may reflect a read error. The chain recombines TRBV6-1 with TRBJ1-1, with D tentatively TRBD1 (5 bases). Germline V gene sequence: CDR1 MNHNS, CDR2 SASEGT. This CDR3 is built from 10 residues. The CDR3 protein is CASSERGLLF. The CDR3 nucleotides read TGTGCCAGCAGTGAAAGGGGCCTCCTGTTT.

This chain links TRBV5-5 with TRBJ2-3; D not certain. Looked up from germline, CDR1 is SGHKS and CDR2 is YYEKEE (reference sequence). Trimming shortened V by 6 bases and J by 1 base, and 12 bases separated the two germline ends. There are 14 residues in the CDR3. In DNA form, the CDR3 reads TGTGCCAGCAACCCCGCGGCCCGCACAGATACGCAGTATTTT. It is translated as CASNPAARTDTQYF.

The rearrangement links TRBV5-1 to TRBJ1-6; D is perhaps TRBD1 (5 bases). There are 14 residues in the CDR3. CDR1 and CDR2 from the germline V gene are SGHRS and YFSETQ. With 6 bases removed from V and 9 bases from J, the gap between germline ends came to 16 bases. Here the CDR3 reads CASTFRVPGSPLHF. CDR3 sequence (DNA): TGCGCCAGCACCTTCAGGGTTCCAGGTTCACCCCTCCACTTT.

As concerns this clone: Other DNA sequences of this sample code for an identical CDR3. The chain has TRBV9 and TRBJ2-7; maybe TRBD1 (5 bases). Germline loops: CDR1 SGDLS, CDR2 YYNGEE. Trimming removed 7 bases from V and 3 bases from J, with 14 bases in between. The CDR3 is made up of 13 amino acids. DNA of the CDR3: TGTGCCAGCCCGTTATGGCAGGGCTACGAGCAGTACTTC. This codes for CASPLWQGYEQYF.

The chain employs TRBV5-5 and TRBJ1-2; 7 bases map to TRBD1. The germline V gene encodes CDR1 SGHKS and CDR2 YYEKEE (reference sequence). The CDR3 length is 15 residues. Trimming at V came to 4 bases and at J to 0 bases, leaving 6 bases not matched to a gene. CDR3: CASSTSGGTNYGYTF. CDR3 sequence (DNA): TGTGCCAGCAGCACGTCAGGGGGGACTAACTATGGCTACACCTTC.

The CDR3 sequence is CASSLIQDTAYGYTF. CDR3 coding DNA: TGTGCCAGCAGCTTAATCCAGGACACCGCCTATGGCTACACCTTC. The V and J genes are TRBV7-9 and TRBJ1-2; maybe TRBD1 (5 bases). CDR1 is SEHNR and CDR2 is FQNEAQ in the germline V gene (reference sequence). Trimming removed 2 bases from V and 4 bases from J, with 14 bases in between. The CDR3 spans 15 residues.

V and J are TRBV29-1 and TRBJ2-5; the match to TRBD2 covers 8 bases. Germline V gives CDR1 SQVTM, CDR2 ANQGSEA. The trim removed 7 bases at V and 4 bases at J, leaving 8 bases unmatched. The CDR3 is 13 residues long. The CDR3 region is CSAGGVMRETQYF. The DNA for the CDR3 is TGCAGCGCGGGAGGGGTGATGAGAGAGACCCAGTACTTC. Full variable domain (remainder filled in from reference TRBV29-1 and TRBJ2-5): SAVISQKPSRDICQRGTSLTIQCQVDSQVTMMFWYRQQPGQSLTLIATANQGSEATYESGFVIDKFPISRPNLTFSTLTVSNMSPEDSSIYLCSAGGVMRETQYFGPGTRLLVL.

The V gene is TRBV6-5, the J gene TRBJ2-5, with 7 positions matching TRBD1. This CDR3 comprises 15 residues. The germline gives CDR1 MNHEY, CDR2 SVGAGI. Trimming at V came to 2 bases and at J to 7 bases, leaving 10 bases not matched to a gene. CDR3 residues: CASSYQTGTWVTQYF. CDR3 bases: TGTGCCAGCAGTTACCAGACAGGGACGTGGGTGACCCAGTACTTC.

This sequence joins TRBV6-1 and TRBJ2-1, with 9 bases aligning to TRBD2. V shed 1 base, J shed 6 bases, and the junction held 4 bases outside the gene matches. Germline values: CDR1 MNHNS, CDR2 SASEGT. The CDR3 is made up of 15 amino acids. The CDR3 DNA sequence: TGTGCCAGCAGTGAAGAACTAGCGGGCAGCAATGAGCAGTTCTTC. This translates into CASSEELAGSNEQFF.